A single sample is the source of the 24 T cell receptor beta chains below, sequenced in a study of T cell repertoires in cytomegalovirus infection. These receptors lack a known antigen. TCRdb re-called the reads through MiXCR, storing one row per CDR3 protein. The sample records 140,000 to 150,000 distinct CDR3 sequences, over 30% being singletons. The sample here was CD8+ T cells from cultured PBMCs, taken from culture after CMV antigen stimulation. The receptors come from a human donor in good health (CMV status not recorded). Some clones in this sample may be carry-over from other donors' samples.

The J gene is TRBJ2-1, the V gene TRBV19; no definite D call. CDR3 size: 13 residues. V was clipped by 3 bases and J by 6 bases, with 9 bases between them. CDR1 and CDR2 from the germline V gene are LNHDA and SQIVND (reference sequence). The CDR3, as DNA: TGTGCCAGTAGTATCTCGGTATTCAATGAGCAGTTCTTC. Translation: CASSISVFNEQFF.

J is TRBJ2-7 and V is TRBV15, with D possibly being TRBD1 (5 bases). Germline CDR1 and CDR2: LNHNV and YYDKDF (reference sequence). CDR3 length: 15 amino acids. V was clipped by 3 bases and J by 3 bases, with 15 bases between them. DNA of the CDR3: TGTGCCACCAGCAGCCACGGAACAGGAGACTACGAGCAGTACTTC. Translated: CATSSHGTGDYEQYF.

The chain is built from TRBV19 and TRBJ1-1; D uncertain. Trimming cost V 2 bases and J 5 bases, with 9 bases left between them. This CDR3 contains 13 residues. CDR1 is LNHDA and CDR2 is SQIVND in the germline V gene (reference sequence). The CDR3: CASSIRVGTEAFF. The CDR3 nucleotides are TGTGCCAGTAGTATAAGGGTCGGGACTGAAGCTTTCTTT.

This clonotype was seen at least ten times. The rearrangement uses TRBV10-2 and TRBJ2-7, with D hard to call. CDR1 is WSHSY, CDR2 SAAADI, per germline. The CDR3 is 11 residues long. Between the trimmed V and J ends, which lost 6 bases and 4 bases, there was a span of 7 bases. The CDR3 sequence is CASRQEYEQYF. The CDR3 coding sequence is TGCGCCAGCAGACAAGAGTACGAGCAGTACTTC.

This clonotype was found once. The chain has TRBV19 and TRBJ1-2, with D possibly matching TRBD1 (5 bases). Trimming cost V 0 bases and J 8 bases, with 10 bases left between them. The CDR3 loop spans 13 amino acids. Germline V lookup: CDR1 LNHDA, CDR2 SQIVND (reference sequence). DNA for the CDR3: TGTGCCAGTAGTATAGACTGGGACCGCGGCTACACCTTC. Amino acid sequence: CASSIDWDRGYTF.

The sample holds a few counts of this clonotype. This chain links TRBV7-9 with TRBJ2-1, with 11 nucleotides matching TRBD2. The germline gives CDR1 SEHNR, CDR2 FQNEAQ (reference sequence). The CDR3 is 16 amino acids. V gave up 4 bases and J gave up 3 bases; unmatched junction bases: 5. The CDR3 DNA sequence: TGTGCCAGCAGCTCGCCGACTAGCGGGGACTACAATGAGCAGTTCTTC. The encoded protein is CASSSPTSGDYNEQFF.

This clonotype was observed a handful of times. The J gene is TRBJ2-1, the V gene TRBV20-1, with 13 bases matching TRBD2. Germline loops: CDR1 DFQATT, CDR2 SNEGSKA (reference sequence). The CDR3 sequence is 16 residues long. V lost 5 bases to trimming and J lost 6 bases; unmatched junction nucleotides: 10. The CDR3 is CSADSPTSGGVNEQFF. In DNA, the CDR3 is TGCAGTGCTGATTCCCCTACTAGCGGGGGGGTCAATGAGCAGTTCTTC.

The chain links TRBV4-3 to TRBJ2-1; D gene uncertain. Deletions cut 6 bases from V and 8 bases from J, with 11 bases between. Germline CDR1 reads LGHNA; CDR2 reads YSLEER. The CDR3 has 12 residues. CDR3 bases: TGCGCCAGCAGTTTGACTCCGCATGAGCAGTTCTTC. Amino acids: CASSLTPHEQFF.

CDR3 bases: TGCAGCGTTGTTATTTTGACACAGAACCCGTGGACCCAGTACTTC. Protein sequence: CSVVILTQNPWTQYF. The chain carries TRBV29-1 and TRBJ2-5; D gene unclear. V dropped 4 bases and J dropped 7 bases, with 22 bases sitting between them. This CDR3 has 15 residues. In germline, CDR1 is SQVTM, CDR2 ANQGSEA.

This clonotype was found many times. The V gene is TRBV5-1, the J gene TRBJ1-2, with D perhaps matching TRBD1 (5 bases). The V end was cut by 0 bases, the J end by 3 bases, with 6 bases between. The germline V gene encodes CDR1 SGHRS and CDR2 YFSETQ. The CDR3 is 13 amino acids. The CDR3 region is CASSLVQDYGYTF. In DNA form, the CDR3 reads TGCGCCAGCAGCTTGGTACAGGACTATGGCTACACCTTC. Combining the CDR3 with reference TRBV5-1 and TRBJ1-2 gives the whole variable domain KAGVTQTPRYLIKTRGQQVTLSCSPISGHRSVSWYQQTPGQGLQFLFEYFSETQRNKGNFPGRFSGRQFSNSRSEMNVSTLELGDSALYLCASSLVQDYGYTFGSGTRLTVV.

As regards this clonotype: A junction boundary mismatches the germline segment, possibly from a read error. This sequence joins TRBV7-9 and TRBJ1-2, with D unclear. The CDR3 is made up of 15 amino acids. The germline V gene encodes CDR1 SEHNR and CDR2 FQNEAQ (reference sequence). The CDR3 spells CVSSTPRSGHYGYTF. The DNA of the CDR3 is TGTGTCAGCAGCACTCCCCGGTCTGGGCACTATGGCTACACCTTC.

This clonotype has at least ten counts. The chain carries TRBV3-1 and TRBJ2-2; D may match TRBD1 or TRBD2 (5 bases each). Germline V gives CDR1 LGHDT, CDR2 YNNKEL (reference sequence). The CDR3 runs 15 residues. V lost 6 bases and J lost 5, with 16 bases in between. CDR3 amino acids: CASSHRPPGTGELFF. For the CDR3, the DNA is TGTGCCAGCAGTCACAGGCCCCCGGGGACCGGGGAGCTGTTTTTT.

This clonotype was detected a few times. The rearrangement joins TRBV2 to TRBJ2-5; a possible D gene is TRBD1 (6 bases). The CDR3 extends over 13 amino acids. V lost 5 bases and J 1 base, leaving 8 bases between the germline ends. Germline V gene lookup returns CDR1 SNHLY and CDR2 FYNNEI. CDR3 bases: TGTGCCAGCAGTAAACAGGGCCAAGAGACCCAGTACTTC. Translating gives CASSKQGQETQYF.

At least ten counts were recorded for this clonotype. The V gene is TRBV11-1, the J gene TRBJ1-1; D call uncertain. Germline loops: CDR1 SGHAT, CDR2 FQDESV (reference sequence). V was trimmed by 4 bases and J by 0 bases, leaving 6 bases between them. This CDR3 is 13 amino acids long. CDR3 in amino acids: CASSSVMNTEAFF. CDR3 sequence (DNA): TGTGCCAGCAGCTCCGTTATGAACACTGAAGCTTTCTTT.

This clonotype occurred once. The rearrangement uses TRBV6-6 and TRBJ2-1; 8 nucleotides match TRBD1. J gave up 5 bases and V 6 bases, and 9 bases lay outside the gene matches. CDR1 and CDR2 from the germline V gene are MNHNY and SVGAGI (reference sequence). There are 15 residues in the CDR3. The CDR3 DNA follows: TGTGCCAGCAGCCCCCCTGACAGGGGCCACAATGAGCAGTTCTTC. Amino acids: CASSPPDRGHNEQFF.

This clonotype was seen a handful of times. The chain is built from TRBV12-3 or TRBV12-4 and TRBJ1-2; TRBD1 is a possible D gene (5 bases). This CDR3 is built from 14 residues. The ends were cut back, 1 base at V and 8 bases at J, with 14 bases in the middle. In nucleotides, the CDR3 is TGTGCCAGCAGTTTAGGAGGGGTCTGGTCAGGCTACACCTTC. Residues: CASSLGGVWSGYTF.

This sequence joins TRBV11-2 and TRBJ2-3; maybe TRBD2 (6 bases). The V gene's germline CDR1 is SGHAT and CDR2 FQNNGV. This CDR3 has 16 residues. The V end was cut by 1 base, the J end by 3 bases, with 14 bases between. CDR3 bases: TGTGCCAGCAGCTTAGCTATGTGGGGGAGGACAGATACGCAGTATTTT. Translating gives CASSLAMWGRTDTQYF.

This clonotype appeared a few times. The chain is built from TRBV27 and TRBJ1-5, with D tentatively TRBD1 (6 bases). Germline CDR1 reads MNHEY; CDR2 reads SMNVEV (reference sequence). The CDR3 spans 13 residues. V was cut by 5 bases and J by 4 bases, with 9 bases left in between. The CDR3 DNA follows: TGTGCCAGCAGTACAGGGTTTAATCAGCCCCAGCATTTT. Translation gives CASSTGFNQPQHF.

This clonotype was picked up a small number of times. This sequence joins TRBV12-3 or TRBV12-4 and TRBJ2-2; D call uncertain. With 3 bases removed from V and 3 bases from J, the gap between germline ends came to 11 bases. The CDR3 runs 15 residues. The CDR3 DNA reads TGTGCCAGCAGTTTCGTGGACGGAGACACCGGGGAGCTGTTTTTT. The encoded protein is CASSFVDGDTGELFF.

Ten or more counts support this clonotype. The V gene is TRBV11-3, the J gene TRBJ2-1, with 13 bases that match TRBD2. The ends lost 5 bases at V and 4 bases at J; junction bases unmatched: 5. There are 16 residues in the CDR3. Germline values: CDR1 SGHNT, CDR2 YENEEA. In DNA form, the CDR3 reads TGTGCCAGCAGCCCGCGGACTAGCGGGGGTTACAATGAGCAGTTCTTC. Its protein product is CASSPRTSGGYNEQFF. The complete variable domain, with remaining parts taken from reference TRBV11-3 and TRBJ2-1, reads EAGVVQSPRYKIIEKKQPVAFWCNPISGHNTLYWYLQNLGQGPELLIRYENEEAVDDSQLPKDRFSAERLKGVDSTLKIQPAELGDSAVYLCASSPRTSGGYNEQFFGPGTRLTVL.

This chain connects TRBV12-3 or TRBV12-4 to TRBJ2-3; D assignment may be TRBD1 or TRBD2 (6 bases each). The germline V and J ends were trimmed by 7 bases and 1 base, with 9 bases remaining between them. This CDR3 has 13 amino acids. As DNA, the CDR3 is TGTGCCAGCACAAGGGGGGGCACAGATACGCAGTATTTT. Translating it yields CASTRGGTDTQYF.

This clonotype was counted at least ten times. The V call is TRBV5-6, the J call TRBJ1-5, with D unclear. Germline assignment: CDR1 SGHDT and CDR2 YYEEEE. V was trimmed by 4 bases and J by 5 bases, leaving 10 bases between them. The CDR3 is made up of 13 amino acids. The CDR3 coding sequence is TGTGCCAGCAGCCCTGGCGTCTATCAGCCCCAGCATTTT. Amino acid sequence: CASSPGVYQPQHF.

The chain carries TRBV6-1 and TRBJ2-1; 12 bases match TRBD2. Germline values: CDR1 MNHNS, CDR2 SASEGT. The CDR3 totals 15 residues. With V trimmed by 4 bases and J by 10 bases, 8 bases remained unmatched. The CDR3 DNA follows: TGTGCCAGCAGTGCCTCCTGGACTAGCGGGGTCGAGCAGTTCTTC. Translating it yields CASSASWTSGVEQFF.

The chain links TRBV15 to TRBJ1-4; no firm D call. V lost 5 bases, J lost 3 bases, and 13 bases lay in between. This CDR3 is 15 amino acids long. Germline-derived CDR1 and CDR2 are LNHNV and YYDKDF (reference sequence). The CDR3 DNA is TGTGCCACCAGCGAAAGGAAAAGCGCTAATGAAAAACTGTTTTTT. It is translated as CATSERKSANEKLFF. Complete variable domain (other parts from reference TRBV15 and TRBJ1-4): DAMVIQNPRYQVTQFGKPVTLSCSQTLNHNVMYWYQQKSSQAPKLLFHYYDKDFNNEADTPDNFQSRRPNTSFCFLDIRSPGLGDTAMYLCATSERKSANEKLFFGSGTQLSVL.